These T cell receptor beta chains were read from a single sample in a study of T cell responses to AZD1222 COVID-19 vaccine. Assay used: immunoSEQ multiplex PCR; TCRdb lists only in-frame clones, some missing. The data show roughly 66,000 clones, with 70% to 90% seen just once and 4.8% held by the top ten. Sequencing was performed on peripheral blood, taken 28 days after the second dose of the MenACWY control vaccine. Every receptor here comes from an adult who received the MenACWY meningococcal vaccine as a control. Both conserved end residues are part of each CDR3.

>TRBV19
CASSMGLLSYEQYF
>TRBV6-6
CASQEGAGNTIYF
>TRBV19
CASSWLREPHEQYF
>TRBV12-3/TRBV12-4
CASSFSINEQFF
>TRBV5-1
CASSPRTSEGKTQYF
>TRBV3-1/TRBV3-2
CASSQEGGQGDQPQHF
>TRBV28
CASSLQQPEGYTF
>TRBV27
CASASNSGWSHYGYTF
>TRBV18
CASSTGRTGPAQPQHF
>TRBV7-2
CASSLGGGEGRPRYF
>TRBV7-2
CASSASGSSYNEQFF
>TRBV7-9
CASSTQGKGATEAFF
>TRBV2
CASSGLAGEEQYF
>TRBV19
CASTGYYGYTF
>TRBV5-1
CASSPRQIKETQYF
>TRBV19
CASTRTGSTQETQYF
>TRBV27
CASSFRAGGNTEAFF
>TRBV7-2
CASSLKAGYEQYF
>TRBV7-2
CASSLVPAGGEAFF
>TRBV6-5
CASRQPGLGQPQHF